These 29 T cell receptor beta chains share one sample of origin, sequenced in a study of identical twins. One entry per CDR3 protein, called by TCRdb with MiXCR from the 5' RACE reads. Of nearly 900,000 distinct CDR3 sequences listed, 10% to 15% are singletons. These data are also associated with another study on yellow fever vaccine responses in identical twins.

The material sequenced was PBMCs. All receptors derive from a woman aged 18 to 35 in good health.

J is TRBJ2-7 and V is TRBV11-2, with D uncertain. The CDR3 is 12 amino acids. Germline V gene lookup returns CDR1 SGHAT and CDR2 FQNNGV. Between the trimmed V and J ends, which lost 2 bases and 6 bases, there was a span of 8 bases. In DNA, the CDR3 is TGTGCCAGCAGCTTATCGGGCTCCGAGCAGTACGTC. Translation: CASSLSGSEQYV.

This chain joins TRBV4-1 and TRBJ2-3; possibly TRBD1 for D (6 bases). Germline CDR1 is MGHRA and CDR2 is YSYEKL. V was clipped by 4 bases and J by 5 bases, with 22 bases between them. The CDR3 has 17 amino acids. This CDR3 reads CASSPGDGLLDLDTQYF. The CDR3 nucleotides read TGCGCCAGCAGCCCAGGGGATGGATTGTTGGATTTAGATACGCAGTATTTT.

The J gene is TRBJ2-5, the V gene TRBV7-9; 7 nucleotides line up with TRBD1. The germline V gene has CDR1 SEHNR and CDR2 FQNEAQ (reference sequence). V shed 5 bases and J 5 bases; nucleotides not matched to a gene: 8. The CDR3 has 14 amino acids. CDR3 DNA sequence: TGTGCCAGCAGCCCACGACAGGGCGACGAGACCCAGTACTTC. Translation gives CASSPRQGDETQYF.

The CDR3 DNA is TGCGCCAGCACCCCCCGCGGGGACTACAATGAGCAGTTCTTC. Translated: CASTPRGDYNEQFF. This sequence joins TRBV5-1 and TRBJ2-1; possibly TRBD2 for D (6 bases). CDR1 and CDR2 from the germline V gene are SGHRS and YFSETQ. The CDR3 length is 14 residues. The V end lost 6 bases, the J end lost 3 bases, and 13 bases lay between the germline ends.

The chain combines TRBV10-3 with TRBJ2-4; 8 bases agree with TRBD1. Germline CDR1 and CDR2: ENHRY and SYGVKD. The CDR3 has 15 residues. V dropped 0 bases and J dropped 3; count of bases not matched to a gene: 1. CDR3 in amino acids: CAISESGTGKNIQYF. The CDR3 bases are TGTGCCATCAGTGAGTCAGGGACAGGCAAAAACATTCAGTACTTC.

V and J are TRBV19 and TRBJ2-3; 9 bases line up with TRBD1. CDR3 length: 16 residues. The V and J ends lost 6 bases and 2 bases, in that order; junction bases with no gene match: 9. Germline loops: CDR1 LNHDA, CDR2 SQIVND (reference sequence). CDR3 bases: TGTGCCAGTAGACCGTCGGACAGGGGTGTCACAGATACGCAGTATTTT. Amino acids: CASRPSDRGVTDTQYF.

The chain combines TRBV3-1 with TRBJ1-2, with 11 bases that match TRBD1. The germline CDR1 and CDR2 sequences are LGHDT and YNNKEL (reference sequence). This CDR3 is built from 15 residues. Trimming removed 3 bases from V and 6 bases from J; junction bases left unmatched: 6. The CDR3 bases are TGTGCCAGCAGCCAGACCGGGACAGGGGGAAATGGCTACACCTTC. This sequence encodes CASSQTGTGGNGYTF.

This chain links TRBV6-1 with TRBJ1-5; D gene uncertain. V lost 5 bases and J lost 5, with 13 bases in between. CDR1 is MNHNS, CDR2 SASEGT, per germline. This CDR3 has 14 residues. Here the CDR3 reads CASSLKSGYQPQHF. In nucleotides, the CDR3 is TGTGCCAGCAGTCTCAAATCAGGTTATCAGCCCCAGCATTTT.

This clonotype was found many times. The chain recombines TRBV12-3 or TRBV12-4 with TRBJ1-6; TRBD1 aligns across 9 bases. The CDR3 runs 16 residues. V shed 2 bases, J shed 6 bases, and the junction held 5 bases outside the gene matches. The CDR3 sequence is CASSLTLGQGNSPLHF. CDR3 nucleotide sequence: TGTGCCAGCAGTTTAACCCTGGGACAGGGTAATTCACCCCTCCACTTT.

This clonotype was counted between two and nine times. V usage is TRBV28 and J usage is TRBJ2-3; TRBD2 agrees at 8 bases. This CDR3 spans 16 amino acids. V was clipped by 3 bases and J by 1 base; unmatched bases: 6. The germline V gene encodes CDR1 MDHEN and CDR2 SYDVKM. The CDR3 protein is CASSLRAGEGTDTQYF. CDR3 in DNA: TGTGCCAGCAGTTTGCGAGCGGGAGAGGGCACAGATACGCAGTATTTT.

This clonotype was found a few times. The chain recombines TRBV12-3 or TRBV12-4 with TRBJ2-7; 8 bases are shared with TRBD2. CDR3 length equals 15 residues. Unmatched junction bases numbered 11, after V lost 6 bases and J lost 4 bases. The CDR3 loop is CASRAGVAGWYEQYF. The CDR3 nucleotides read TGTGCCAGCAGAGCCGGGGTAGCGGGATGGTACGAGCAGTACTTC.

The CDR3 sequence: CATCIMHLASSYNEQFF. Here the CDR3 DNA reads TGTGCCACCTGCATCATGCATCTAGCGAGTTCCTACAATGAGCAGTTCTTC. The chain joins TRBV3-1 to TRBJ2-1; TRBD2 might be the D (6 bases). Germline-derived CDR1 and CDR2 are LGHDT and YNNKEL (reference sequence). The CDR3 spans 17 residues. V dropped 10 bases and J dropped 1 base, with 23 bases sitting between them.

The rearrangement links TRBV16 to TRBJ2-1; TRBD2 matches 7 bases. The junction had 3 bases not matched to a gene; V was cut back by 4 bases and J by 9 bases. Germline CDR1 reads KGHSY; CDR2 reads FQNENV. The CDR3 length is 12 residues. CDR3 DNA sequence: TGTGCCAGCAGCCGACTAGCTGTTGAGCAGTTCTTC. Translation gives CASSRLAVEQFF.

V usage is TRBV25-1 and J usage is TRBJ2-1; TRBD2 agrees at 7 bases. The CDR3 is made up of 15 amino acids. After removal of 6 bases from V and 1 base from J, the junction contained 6 bases not matched to a gene. Germline V gene lookup returns CDR1 MGHDK and CDR2 SYGVNS. CDR3 DNA: TGTGCCAGCAGAGCCCCGGGACTATCCTACAATGAGCAGTTCTTC. Protein product: CASRAPGLSYNEQFF.

The rearrangement uses TRBV6-5 and TRBJ2-3, with D tentatively TRBD2 (6 bases). Trimming shortened V by 2 bases and J by 2 bases, and 8 bases separated the two germline ends. This CDR3 has 14 amino acids. Germline V gene sequence: CDR1 MNHEY, CDR2 SVGAGI. CDR3 in DNA: TGTGCCAGCAGTTACGGGAGGACCACAGATACGCAGTATTTT. Encoded protein: CASSYGRTTDTQYF.

This chain connects TRBV15 to TRBJ1-4, with D maybe TRBD1 (6 bases). Deletions cut 2 bases from V and 7 bases from J, with 20 bases between. This CDR3 has 17 residues. Germline V gene data show CDR1 as LNHNV and CDR2 as YYDKDF (reference sequence). Here the CDR3 DNA reads TGTGCCACCAGCAGACCCGCGGACGCAGGAGGGGGTGAAAAACTGTTTTTT. Translating gives CATSRPADAGGGEKLFF.

The sample holds a few counts of this clonotype. V gene TRBV9 combines with J gene TRBJ1-4; D ambiguous. Trimming stripped 3 bases from V and 8 bases from J, with 14 bases between. Germline V gene sequence: CDR1 SGDLS, CDR2 YYNGEE. CDR3 length: 14 amino acids. The CDR3 loop is CASSDSPDGEKLFF. Here the CDR3 DNA reads TGTGCCAGCAGCGACAGTCCGGATGGGGAAAAACTGTTTTTT.

This clonotype occurred many times. The chain links TRBV10-3 to TRBJ2-7; D uncertain. Germline CDR1 ENHRY, CDR2 SYGVKD. CDR3 length: 12 residues. The germline V and J ends were trimmed by 2 bases and 2 bases, with 4 bases remaining between them. CDR3 sequence (DNA): TGTGCCATCAGTGAGGAAACCTACGAGCAGTACTTC. Its translation is CAISEETYEQYF.

V and J are TRBV20-1 and TRBJ2-1; 9 nucleotides agree with TRBD2. CDR3 size: 14 residues. V shed 6 bases, J shed 7 bases, and the junction held 10 bases outside the gene matches. Germline values: CDR1 DFQATT, CDR2 SNEGSKA (reference sequence). The CDR3 is CSAGREGWLNEQFF. The CDR3 region has the DNA TGCAGTGCGGGGCGGGAGGGGTGGTTGAATGAGCAGTTCTTC.

The rearrangement links TRBV12-3 or TRBV12-4 to TRBJ2-4; D may be TRBD1 or TRBD2 (6 bases each). V was shortened by 8 bases and J by 0 bases, with 11 bases between the two germline ends. This CDR3 is built from 14 residues. This CDR3 is CASRGPLAKNIQYF. In DNA form, the CDR3 reads TGTGCCAGCCGGGGGCCCCTAGCCAAAAACATTCAGTACTTC.

This clonotype was seen more than once but under ten times. The chain joins TRBV6-6 to TRBJ1-1, with D perhaps TRBD1 (6 bases). Germline CDR1 and CDR2: MNHNY and SVGAGI (reference sequence). The CDR3 has 13 amino acids. V was clipped by 3 bases and J by 6 bases, with 11 bases between them. CDR3 nucleotides: TGTGCCAGCAGTTATGCAGGGGCTCCTGAAGCTTTCTTT. This translates into CASSYAGAPEAFF.

About this clonotype: Its ends do not fully match the called genes, so a read error is possible. The CDR3: CCARGWGGTSGSHSYNEQFF. The CDR3 nucleotides read TGCTGTGCTAGAGGCTGGGGAGGGACTAGCGGGTCACACTCCTACAATGAGCAGTTCTTC. V usage is TRBV20-1 and J usage is TRBJ2-1; TRBD2 agrees at 12 bases. Germline V gene sequence: CDR1 DFQATT, CDR2 SNEGSKA (reference sequence). The CDR3 runs to 20 residues.

The chain couples TRBV7-9 to TRBJ2-7; 9 bases line up with TRBD1. CDR1 and CDR2 from the germline V gene are SEHNR and FQNEAQ (reference sequence). The CDR3 is 14 residues long. V shed 6 bases, J shed 6 bases, and the junction held 9 bases outside the gene matches. CDR3 nucleotides: TGTGCCAGCAGGAGGGACAGGGTCTCGGGCGAGCAGTACTTC. Protein: CASRRDRVSGEQYF.

The chain is built from TRBV28 and TRBJ1-1; 8 bases are a match to TRBD1. V was clipped by 4 bases and J by 5 bases; unmatched bases: 15. CDR1 and CDR2 (germline): MDHEN, SYDVKM. The CDR3 consists of 17 residues. CDR3: CASSYPYPSQGETEAFF. The CDR3 bases are TGTGCCAGCAGTTACCCGTACCCGTCACAGGGGGAAACTGAAGCTTTCTTT.

The V call is TRBV2, the J call TRBJ1-1; TRBD1 is a possible D gene (5 bases). The V and J ends lost 6 bases and 0 bases respectively, with 11 bases between them. Germline lookup yields CDR1 SNHLY and CDR2 FYNNEI. The CDR3 is 14 amino acids. Here the CDR3 reads CASRVDSMNTEAFF. Here the CDR3 DNA reads TGTGCCAGCAGGGTAGACAGTATGAACACTGAAGCTTTCTTT.

This clonotype turned up a few times. The J gene is TRBJ2-5, the V gene TRBV10-3; unclear D gene. V was cut by 10 bases and J by 7 bases, with 19 bases left in between. The CDR3 is 13 residues long. CDR1 is ENHRY and CDR2 is SYGVKD in the germline V gene. This CDR3 is CASKGPDWGTQYF. The CDR3 bases are TGTGCCAGCAAGGGCCCCGATTGGGGGACCCAGTACTTC.

This clonotype was counted only a few times. The chain joins TRBV10-3 to TRBJ1-6; D remains ambiguous. This CDR3 is 14 amino acids long. Trimming removed 6 bases at V and 1 base at J, with 7 bases between. The germline V gene encodes CDR1 ENHRY and CDR2 SYGVKD. The CDR3 nucleotides read TGTGCCATCAGGGGTTTTTCCTATAATTCACCCCTCCACTTT. It is translated as CAIRGFSYNSPLHF.

V gene TRBV24-1 combines with J gene TRBJ2-7; 10 nucleotides line up with TRBD1. In germline, CDR1 is KGHDR, CDR2 SFDVKD. V lost 6 bases to trimming and J lost 4 bases; unmatched junction nucleotides: 8. The CDR3 totals 15 residues. The CDR3 nucleotides read TGTGCCACCAGTCCTCCCCCGGGACAGGGGTACGAGCAGTACTTC. As protein: CATSPPPGQGYEQYF.

The chain employs TRBV7-8 and TRBJ2-7; D might be TRBD2 (6 bases). Trimming took 8 bases from V and 3 from J, leaving 20 bases between them. The CDR3 length is 15 residues. CDR1 and CDR2 (germline): SGHVS, FQNEAQ. The CDR3 DNA follows: TGTGCCAGCGCAGGCGGGACCCCTGGACACTACGAGCAGTACTTC. It specifies CASAGGTPGHYEQYF.